This TCR beta chain was identified during a study of control samples from healthy donors and cancer patients. Produced via immunoSEQ multiplex PCR; TCRdb's table is partial and in-frame only. The sample holds about 150,000 clones, about 94% seen once. The ends were cut back, 7 bases at V and 2 bases at J, with 15 bases in the middle. Per the germline V gene, CDR1 is SGHTA and CDR2 is FQGNSA. This CDR3 is built from 16 residues. This clonotype originated in a man aged 45-65 years in good health. The specimen was blood. V usage is TRBV7-2 and J usage is TRBJ1-6; D is unclear. The DNA of the CDR3 is TGTGCCAGCACCCTGGGAGGGCGAACCTATAATTCACCCCTCCACTTT. Residues: CASTLGGRTYNSPLHF.